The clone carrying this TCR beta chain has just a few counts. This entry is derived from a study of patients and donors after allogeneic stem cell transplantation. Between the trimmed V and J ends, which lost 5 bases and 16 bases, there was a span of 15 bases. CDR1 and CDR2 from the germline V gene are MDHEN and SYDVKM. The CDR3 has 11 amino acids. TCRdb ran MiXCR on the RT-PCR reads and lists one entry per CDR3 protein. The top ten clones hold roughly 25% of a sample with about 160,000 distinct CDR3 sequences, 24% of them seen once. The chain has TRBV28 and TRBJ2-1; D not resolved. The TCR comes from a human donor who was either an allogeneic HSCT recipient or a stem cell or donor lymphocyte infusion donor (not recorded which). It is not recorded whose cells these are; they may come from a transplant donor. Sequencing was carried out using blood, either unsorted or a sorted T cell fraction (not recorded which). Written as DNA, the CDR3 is TGTGCCAGCAGTATATCGCTAGTCTACTTCTTC. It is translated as CASSISLVYFF.